The 31 T cell receptor beta chains presented below share a single source sample, sequenced in a study of blood T cell repertoires in COVID-19. Sequenced by immunoSEQ multiplex PCR; TCRdb stores in-frame clones only, minus some. The sample lists about 390,000 clones, 80% to 90% seen once, with 2% to 2.5% in the top ten. Sequencing input: peripheral blood. These receptors were taken from a woman in her sixties or seventies with COVID-19, enrolled during active disease.

This chain uses TRBV6-5 with TRBJ2-7; 7 positions match TRBD1. The V segment lost 11 bases and the J segment 2 bases; nucleotides outside the gene matches: 3. The CDR3 contains 11 residues. The germline V gene has CDR1 MNHEY and CDR2 SVGAGI. DNA for the CDR3: TGTGCCGTGACAGGGCCCTACGAGCAGTACTTC. Encoded protein: CAVTGPYEQYF.

The chain combines TRBV9 with TRBJ1-3, with 11 bases aligning to TRBD1. V dropped 0 bases and J dropped 4; count of bases not matched to a gene: 3. The CDR3 extends over 16 amino acids. The germline V gene encodes CDR1 SGDLS and CDR2 YYNGEE. The CDR3 nucleotides read TGTGCCAGCAGCGTAGCGGGGACAGGGGGAGGAAACACCATATATTTT. Translating it yields CASSVAGTGGGNTIYF.

V gene TRBV7-6 combines with J gene TRBJ2-1; 9 bases agree with TRBD2. Germline trimming cut 4 bases from V and 3 bases from J; bases unmatched to any gene: 7. The CDR3 length is 16 residues. Germline-derived CDR1 and CDR2 are SGHVS and FNYEAQ. This CDR3 is CASSWRASGVYNEQFF. CDR3 nucleotides: TGTGCCAGCAGCTGGCGGGCTAGCGGGGTCTACAATGAGCAGTTCTTC.

This clone was detected only once. The V call is TRBV27, the J call TRBJ2-1, with D possibly matching TRBD1 (5 bases). The V gene's germline CDR1 is MNHEY and CDR2 SMNVEV (reference sequence). This CDR3 has 16 residues. Trimming took off 2 bases at V and 0 bases at J, with 11 bases between the two ends. The DNA for the CDR3 is TGTGCCAGCAGTTTACAAACAGGTAGCTCCTACAATGAGCAGTTCTTC. It translates to CASSLQTGSSYNEQFF.

V is TRBV6-6 and J is TRBJ2-7, with 10 bases matching TRBD1. The V and J ends lost 5 bases and 5 bases, in that order; junction bases with no gene match: 9. This CDR3 has 15 residues. Germline lookup yields CDR1 MNHNY and CDR2 SVGAGI (reference sequence). The CDR3 coding sequence is TGTGCCAGCAGTGGGCGTGGGACAGGGGTCGACGAGCAGTACTTC. It is translated as CASSGRGTGVDEQYF.

This clone was counted many times. The V and J genes are TRBV4-1 and TRBJ1-1; 9 nucleotides agree with TRBD1. The CDR3 consists of 18 residues. V lost 0 bases to trimming and J lost 4 bases; unmatched junction nucleotides: 12. From germline, CDR1 is MGHRA and CDR2 YSYEKL. CDR3 region: CASSQDGTGTPGFTEAFF. DNA for the CDR3: TGCGCCAGCAGCCAAGACGGGACAGGGACTCCCGGGTTCACTGAAGCTTTCTTT.

The chain carries TRBV19 and TRBJ1-4; 7 bases fit TRBD1. V dropped 10 bases and J dropped 5; count of bases not matched to a gene: 10. This CDR3 has 14 residues. Germline V CDR1 and CDR2: LNHDA, SQIVND (reference sequence). The CDR3 nucleotides read TGTGCCACCCGACCGGGACAGCCGAATGAAAAACTGTTTTTT. This translates into CATRPGQPNEKLFF.

The gene calls are TRBV6-1 and TRBJ1-5; weak D call: TRBD1 (5 bases). The CDR3 spans 13 residues. Germline CDR1 MNHNS, CDR2 SASEGT. Trimming removed 7 bases at V and 7 bases at J, with 14 bases between. The CDR3: CASKGHLLQPQHF. CDR3 DNA sequence: TGTGCCAGCAAAGGACACCTTCTACAGCCCCAGCATTTT.

The V gene is TRBV9, the J gene TRBJ2-2; D is unclear. Looked up from germline, CDR1 is SGDLS and CDR2 is YYNGEE. Trimming removed 1 base from V and 4 bases from J, with 8 bases in between. The CDR3 is 14 residues long. In DNA form, the CDR3 reads TGTGCCAGCAGCGTACGGTCAGGCACCGGGGAGCTGTTTTTT. Translating it yields CASSVRSGTGELFF.

The chain has TRBV6-1 and TRBJ1-5; TRBD1 is a possible D gene (6 bases). V gave up 0 bases and J gave up 7 bases, with 10 bases separating them. Looked up from germline, CDR1 is MNHNS and CDR2 is SASEGT. The CDR3 runs to 14 residues. CDR3 protein: CASSEAGGEQPQHF. The CDR3 nucleotides are TGTGCCAGCAGTGAAGCAGGGGGTGAGCAGCCCCAGCATTTT.

The chain employs TRBV18 and TRBJ2-5; D might be TRBD1 (6 bases). V lost 6 bases, J lost 2 bases, and 16 bases lay in between. The CDR3 sequence is 15 residues long. Germline CDR1 reads KGHSH; CDR2 reads LQKENI. The chain's CDR3 is CASSPGTMRQETQYF. DNA for the CDR3: TGTGCCAGCTCTCCCGGGACAATGAGGCAAGAGACCCAGTACTTC. The full variable domain, rest sourced from reference TRBV18 and TRBJ2-5, is NAGVMQNPRHLVRRRGQEARLRCSPMKGHSHVYWYRQLPEEGLKFMVYLQKENIIDESGMPKERFSAEFPKEGPSILRIQQVVRGDSAAYFCASSPGTMRQETQYFGPGTRLLVL.

The chain has TRBV6-5 and TRBJ2-2, with a tentative D call TRBD1 (6 bases). CDR3 length equals 15 residues. The germline CDR1 and CDR2 sequences are MNHEY and SVGAGI. Trimming took 0 bases from V and 5 from J, leaving 10 bases between them. The CDR3 protein is CASSYSLTGTGELFF. CDR3 sequence (DNA): TGTGCCAGCAGTTACTCACTAACAGGGACCGGGGAGCTGTTTTTT.

The chain carries TRBV5-4 and TRBJ2-5; 8 bases line up with TRBD2. Looked up from germline, CDR1 is SGHNT and CDR2 is YYREEE (reference sequence). V lost 2 bases, J lost 3 bases, and 6 bases stayed unmatched. The length of the CDR3 is 15 residues. The CDR3 spells CASSFFAGGKETQYF. In DNA form, the CDR3 reads TGTGCCAGCAGCTTTTTCGCGGGGGGAAAAGAGACCCAGTACTTC.

This clone has more than one count but fewer than ten. The rearrangement uses TRBV5-6 and TRBJ2-3; tentative D call: TRBD1 (5 bases). This CDR3 contains 16 residues. CDR1 SGHDT and CDR2 YYEEEE come from the germline V gene. The V and J ends lost 3 bases and 2 bases respectively, with 16 bases between them. The CDR3 DNA is TGTGCCAGCAGCTCCCAATGGGGCGGCTACACAGATACGCAGTATTTT. Protein: CASSSQWGGYTDTQYF.

The CDR3 sequence is CASSTWTVRGNTIYF. CDR3 coding DNA: TGTGCCAGCAGTACTTGGACAGTTCGGGGAAACACCATATATTTT. The rearrangement uses TRBV13 and TRBJ1-3, with D tentatively TRBD1 (6 bases). Trimming shortened V by 6 bases and J by 4 bases, and 16 bases separated the two germline ends. The CDR3 is 15 amino acids. Germline V CDR1 and CDR2: PRHDT, FYEKMQ (reference sequence). Supplemented by reference TRBV13 and TRBJ1-3, the full variable domain reads AAGVIQSPRHLIKEKRETATLKCYPIPRHDTVYWYQQGPGQDPQFLISFYEKMQSDKGSIPDRFSAQQFSDYHSELNMSSLELGDSALYFCASSTWTVRGNTIYFGEGSWLTVV.

The chain uses TRBV28 and TRBJ2-2, with 7 bases lining up with TRBD1. The V segment lost 4 bases and the J segment 1 base; nucleotides outside the gene matches: 6. Germline values: CDR1 MDHEN, CDR2 SYDVKM. CDR3 length: 16 amino acids. This chain's CDR3 is CASSYLTGRNTGELFF. CDR3 coding DNA: TGTGCCAGCAGTTATCTGACAGGGAGGAACACCGGGGAGCTGTTTTTT.

The chain uses TRBV6-5 and TRBJ1-2; the match to TRBD1 covers 9 bases. CDR3 length: 12 amino acids. CDR1 is MNHEY, CDR2 SVGAGI, per germline. V lost 7 bases and J lost 7; bases outside the gene matches: 4. CDR3 nucleotide sequence: TGTGCCAGCAAAAAGACAGGGGGTGGCTACACCTTC. This encodes CASKKTGGGYTF.

This clone was found once. The chain couples TRBV19 to TRBJ2-5, with D perhaps matching TRBD1 (6 bases). V was pared by 5 bases and J by 5 bases, with 12 bases between. Per germline, CDR1 LNHDA and CDR2 SQIVND (reference sequence). This CDR3 is built from 13 residues. The CDR3 DNA sequence: TGTGCCAGTAGTTTACAGGGTGGGGAGACCCAGTACTTC. Amino acids: CASSLQGGETQYF.

V usage is TRBV20-1 and J usage is TRBJ2-5, with TRBD2 as a possible D gene (6 bases). CDR1 DFQATT and CDR2 SNEGSKA come from the germline V gene (reference sequence). V lost 3 bases, J lost 2 bases, and 7 bases lay in between. CDR3 length equals 12 residues. The CDR3 sequence: CSASGLQETQYF. The CDR3, as DNA: TGCAGTGCTAGTGGACTACAAGAGACCCAGTACTTC.

V usage is TRBV6-5 and J usage is TRBJ1-6; D is perhaps TRBD1 (5 bases). Germline CDR1 reads MNHEY; CDR2 reads SVGAGI. CDR3 length: 14 amino acids. V lost 7 bases and J lost 6, with 13 bases in between. The CDR3 loop reads CASTPQGGNSPLHF. DNA of the CDR3: TGTGCCAGCACCCCGCAGGGCGGTAATTCACCCCTCCACTTT.

This rearrangement joins TRBV5-1 to TRBJ2-5, with TRBD1 matching 8 bases. V dropped 0 bases and J dropped 4; count of bases not matched to a gene: 2. There are 14 residues in the CDR3. Germline V gene data show CDR1 as SGHRS and CDR2 as YFSETQ. CDR3 sequence (DNA): TGCGCCAGCAGCTTGGGCAGGGGGCTAGAGACCCAGTACTTC. Its translation is CASSLGRGLETQYF.

The genes are TRBV5-4 and TRBJ1-1, with D possibly TRBD1 on 5 matching bases. The germline V and J ends were trimmed by 4 bases and 1 base, with 11 bases remaining between them. The V gene's germline CDR1 is SGHNT and CDR2 YYREEE (reference sequence). This CDR3 is 14 amino acids long. The CDR3 region is CASSRGTANTEAFF. Written as DNA, the CDR3 is TGTGCCAGCAGCCGCGGGACGGCGAACACTGAAGCTTTCTTT.

The chain joins TRBV6-5 to TRBJ2-1, with 9 bases identical to TRBD1. The CDR3 sequence is 15 residues long. Germline V CDR1 and CDR2: MNHEY, SVGAGI. V lost 7 bases and J lost 2; bases outside the gene matches: 6. CDR3 region: CASKRGDRAYNEQFF. As DNA, the CDR3 is TGTGCCAGCAAGAGAGGGGACAGGGCCTACAATGAGCAGTTCTTC.

This clone came up many times. This chain links TRBV30 with TRBJ1-1; D is perhaps TRBD1 (5 bases). The CDR3 runs 14 residues. With 4 bases removed from V and 1 base from J, the gap between germline ends came to 13 bases. Germline-derived CDR1 and CDR2 are GTSNPN and SVGIG (reference sequence). CDR3 region: CAWKADSGNTEAFF. The DNA of the CDR3 is TGTGCCTGGAAGGCCGACAGTGGGAACACTGAAGCTTTCTTT.

This chain connects TRBV6-5 to TRBJ1-4, with D possibly matching TRBD1 (6 bases). Germline CDR1 and CDR2: MNHEY and SVGAGI. The CDR3 extends over 15 amino acids. V was clipped by 0 bases and J by 7 bases, with 12 bases between them. This CDR3 is CASSYSPGGGEKLFF. Here the CDR3 DNA reads TGTGCCAGCAGTTACTCGCCGGGAGGGGGTGAAAAACTGTTTTTT.

This clone was detected many times. The V call is TRBV4-2, the J call TRBJ2-7; D is perhaps TRBD2 (6 bases). This CDR3 has 15 amino acids. V lost 0 bases and J lost 0, with 9 bases in between. The germline V gene has CDR1 LGHNA and CDR2 YNFKEQ. This CDR3 reads CASSQERESSYEQYF. The CDR3 region has the DNA TGTGCCAGCAGCCAAGAACGGGAGAGCTCCTACGAGCAGTACTTC.

The V call is TRBV5-4, the J call TRBJ1-2; D might be TRBD1 (6 bases). In germline, CDR1 is SGHNT, CDR2 YYREEE (reference sequence). The V end lost 4 bases, the J end lost 7 bases, and 17 bases lay between the germline ends. The CDR3 contains 14 residues. CDR3 DNA sequence: TGTGCCAGCAGCGGGACTACAGGGTTTATTGGCTACACCTTC. Encoded protein: CASSGTTGFIGYTF.

The V and J genes are TRBV19 and TRBJ2-1; D is uncertain. V dropped 4 bases and J dropped 0 bases, with 13 bases sitting between them. The CDR3 loop spans 16 amino acids. CDR1 LNHDA and CDR2 SQIVND come from the germline V gene (reference sequence). Here the CDR3 DNA reads TGTGCCAGTAGTAGACACGACACCAGCTCCTACAATGAGCAGTTCTTC. Amino acids: CASSRHDTSSYNEQFF.

This rearrangement joins TRBV13 to TRBJ2-3; no definite D call. The V and J ends lost 4 bases and 2 bases respectively, with 13 bases between them. CDR3 length: 15 residues. The germline CDR1 and CDR2 sequences are PRHDT and FYEKMQ (reference sequence). The CDR3 loop is CASSSARRPTDTQYF. CDR3 DNA sequence: TGTGCCAGCAGCTCCGCTAGAAGACCCACAGATACGCAGTATTTT.

The chain couples TRBV7-6 to TRBJ2-1; 11 nucleotides align to TRBD2. CDR3 length equals 16 residues. Germline trimming cut 5 bases from V and 3 bases from J; bases unmatched to any gene: 6. Germline CDR1 and CDR2: SGHVS and FNYEAQ. CDR3 sequence reads: CASSLRLAGSYNEQFF. The CDR3, as DNA: TGTGCCAGCAGCCTCAGACTAGCGGGGAGCTACAATGAGCAGTTCTTC.

The chain combines TRBV12-3 or TRBV12-4 with TRBJ1-6; D unresolved. The V end was cut by 3 bases, the J end by 8 bases, with 8 bases between. There are 13 residues in the CDR3. The CDR3 loop reads CASSLRADSPLHF. CDR3 bases: TGTGCCAGCAGTTTGCGGGCGGATTCACCCCTCCACTTT.